This T cell receptor (beta chain) was documented in a study of T cell changes during pregnancy in multiple sclerosis. Here immunoSEQ multiplex PCR was the method, and the copy in TCRdb shows in-frame clones only, minus some. The sample records around 12,000 clones, approximately 89% being singletons. V shed 5 bases and J shed 8 bases, with 13 bases lying between them. The germline V gene has CDR1 SNHLY and CDR2 FYNNEI. The CDR3 has 13 residues. The sequence came from a female donor in good health, enrolled as a control in a pregnancy study. The chain joins TRBV2 to TRBJ2-1; D remains ambiguous. The sequencing here drew on CD8+ T cells from peripheral blood mononuclear cells, taken in the second trimester of pregnancy. The CDR3 coding sequence is TGTGCCAGCAGTACGCAGCGAGATTATGAGCAGTTCTTC. Amino acids: CASSTQRDYEQFF. Full variable domain (missing parts from reference TRBV2 and TRBJ2-1): EPEVTQTPSHQVTQMGQEVILRCVPISNHLYFYWYRQILGQKVEFLVSFYNNEISEKSEIFDDQFSVERPDGSNFTLKIRSTKLEDSAMYFCASSTQRDYEQFFGPGTRLTVL.